Sequencing of this T cell receptor beta chain was carried out in a study of T-cell memory formation after mild COVID-19. Study observations and caveats: The study found contracting CD4+ clones mainly in CM and EM and contracting CD8+ clones in EMRA. What remained unconfirmed was the SARS-CoV-2 specificity of second-wave clones peaking on day 37.

The CDR3 has 14 residues. Trimming cost V 4 bases and J 1 base, with 8 bases left between them. It was 5'RACE with constant-segment primers that produced the TCR alpha and TCR beta cDNA libraries, which carried sample barcodes and UMIs. TCRdb re-derived calls from the 5' RACE reads in MiXCR, one entry per CDR3 protein. The sample holds 75,000 to 95,000 distinct CDR3 sequences, about 14% seen once. This clonotype appeared a few times. The target antigen is unknown. The source is a man younger than 35 who had mild COVID-19 (a few samples of this study predate the infection). Cell type and time point are not known. The chain combines TRBV12-3 or TRBV12-4 with TRBJ1-5, with D hard to call. Material: PBMCs or a T cell subset sorted from them (not recorded which). CDR3 region: CASSYRGSNQPQHF. The CDR3 nucleotides are TGTGCCAGCAGTTACCGCGGGAGCAATCAGCCCCAGCATTTT.